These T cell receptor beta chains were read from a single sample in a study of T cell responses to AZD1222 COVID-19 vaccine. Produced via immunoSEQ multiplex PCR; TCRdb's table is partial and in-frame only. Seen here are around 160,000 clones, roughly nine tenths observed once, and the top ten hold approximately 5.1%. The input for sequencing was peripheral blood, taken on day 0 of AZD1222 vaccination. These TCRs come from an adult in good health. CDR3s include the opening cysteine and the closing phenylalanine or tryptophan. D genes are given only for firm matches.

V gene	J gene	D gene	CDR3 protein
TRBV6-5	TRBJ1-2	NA	CASSRDGYYGYTF
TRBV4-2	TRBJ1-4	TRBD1	CASSPDRATNEKLFF
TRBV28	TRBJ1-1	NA	CASSLILRAEAFF
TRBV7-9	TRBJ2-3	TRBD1	CASIPRDRELDTQYF
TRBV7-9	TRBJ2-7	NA	CASSLAPPPYEQYF
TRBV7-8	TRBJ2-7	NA	CASSLGVGSSSYEQYF
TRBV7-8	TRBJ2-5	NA	CASSQQETQYF
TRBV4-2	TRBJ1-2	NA	CASSQGQGSGGYTF
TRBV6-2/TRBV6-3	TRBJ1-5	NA	CASSHPGSRPQHF
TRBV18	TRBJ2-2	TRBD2	CASSPAGTTNTGELFF
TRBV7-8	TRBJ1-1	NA	CASSLGSNTEAFF
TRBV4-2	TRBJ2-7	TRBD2	CASSQVSLAGEQEQYF
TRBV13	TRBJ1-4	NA	CASSLAGIFENEKLFF
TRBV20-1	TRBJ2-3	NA	CSASNPSTDTQYF
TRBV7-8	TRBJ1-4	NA	CASSLVGSFNEKLFF
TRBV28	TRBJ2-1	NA	CASRVTGQQFF
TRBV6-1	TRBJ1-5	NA	CASSETPVNQPQHF
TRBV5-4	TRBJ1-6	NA	CASSEGGHNSPLHF
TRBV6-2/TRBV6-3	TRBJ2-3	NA	CASSLTDTQYF
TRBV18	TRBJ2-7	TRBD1	CASSPPGQGKDASYEQYF
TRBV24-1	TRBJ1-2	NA	CATSGGRDDSYGYTF
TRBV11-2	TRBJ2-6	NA	CASSFWGSSGANVLTF
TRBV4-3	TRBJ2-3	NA	CASSHGLETGSDTQYF
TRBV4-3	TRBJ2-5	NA	CASSQRAGSGTQYF
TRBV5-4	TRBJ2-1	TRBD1	CASSSHSYSGTGRGNEQFF
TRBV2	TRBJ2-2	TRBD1	CASGTGNTGELFF
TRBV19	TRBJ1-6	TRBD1	CASGRDRVESPLHF
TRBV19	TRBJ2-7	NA	CASSIGAAYEQYF
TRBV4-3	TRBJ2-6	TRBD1	CASSPFEGGTGANVLTF
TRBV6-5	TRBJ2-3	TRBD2	CASLKRGGSTDTQYF
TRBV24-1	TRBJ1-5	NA	CATSRYGNQPQHF
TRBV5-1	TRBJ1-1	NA	CASSLRSGAPQTRNTEAFF
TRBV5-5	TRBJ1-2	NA	CASSLGTLRDYGYTF
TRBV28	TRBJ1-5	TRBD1	CASCTGDQPQHF
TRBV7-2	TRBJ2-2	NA	CASQPGVRTGELFF
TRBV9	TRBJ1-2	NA	CASSVAAHIGGGYGYTF
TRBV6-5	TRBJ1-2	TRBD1	CASRSGDSQGYTF
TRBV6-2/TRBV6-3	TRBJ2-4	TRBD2	CASSRSGRVRNIQYF
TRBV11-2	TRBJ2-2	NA	CASSLAGAGELFF
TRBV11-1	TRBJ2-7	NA	CASSLGQTYEQYF
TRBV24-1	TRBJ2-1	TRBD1	CATSDQRQGDFYNEQFF
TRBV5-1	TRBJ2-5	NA	CASSFQGQETQYF
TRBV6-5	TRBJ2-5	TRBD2	CASSYSMRGQETQYF
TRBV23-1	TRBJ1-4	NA	CASSHPAGQRVEKLFF
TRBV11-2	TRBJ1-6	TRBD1	CASSLGTGGNSPLHF
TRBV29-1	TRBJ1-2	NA	CSVDSGTGYYGYTF
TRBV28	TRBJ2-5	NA	CASSLKVGARAQYF
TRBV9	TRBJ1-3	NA	CASSVGGTYSGNTIYF
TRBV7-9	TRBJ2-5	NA	CASSFLKGSYQETQYF
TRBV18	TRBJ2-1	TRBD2	CASSPREGEQFF
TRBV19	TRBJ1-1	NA	CASSLLPPQNTEAFF
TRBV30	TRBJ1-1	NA	CAWSDGTFGGTEAFF
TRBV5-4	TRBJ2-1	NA	CASSLFLRSYNEQFF